Below are 5 T cell receptor beta chains sequenced from a single sample in a study of cytomegalovirus exposure and HLA in healthy donors. The PCR ran on 60 Vbeta and 13 Jbeta primers. TCRdb keeps only in-frame clones here, not all; method: immunoSEQ multiplex PCR. The sample consists of 95,000 to 150,000 clones, roughly 81% of them appearing once. The sample was PBMCs. The source is a woman in her twenties or thirties in good health and CMV-seronegative.

By sample fraction, this clone is medium-sized. The rearrangement links TRBV19 to TRBJ2-6, with D maybe TRBD1 (5 bases). Trimming removed 9 bases at V and 0 bases at J, with 15 bases between. Germline CDR1 reads LNHDA; CDR2 reads SQIVND (reference sequence). The CDR3 extends over 16 amino acids. As DNA, the CDR3 is TGTGCCAGCTCGGATCAGGGTTCCTCTGGGGCCAACGTCCTGACTTTC. It yields the protein CASSDQGSSGANVLTF.

The chain is built from TRBV2 and TRBJ2-5, with 14 bases lining up with TRBD2. The CDR3 runs to 16 residues. J was trimmed by 5 bases and V by 6 bases; bases with no gene match: 8. Per germline, CDR1 SNHLY and CDR2 FYNNEI. CDR3 sequence reads: CASSVGLAGGRETQYF. CDR3 nucleotides: TGTGCCAGCAGCGTAGGACTAGCGGGGGGCAGGGAGACCCAGTACTTC.

This chain links TRBV6-1 with TRBJ2-7; 11 bases agree with TRBD2. This CDR3 is 14 amino acids long. Germline V gene sequence: CDR1 MNHNS, CDR2 SASEGT. Trimming removed 7 bases from V and 4 bases from J; junction bases left unmatched: 6. CDR3 in amino acids: CASMLAGGGYEQYF. CDR3 coding DNA: TGTGCCAGCATGTTAGCGGGAGGGGGTTACGAGCAGTACTTC.

The J gene is TRBJ1-5, the V gene TRBV19; D is ambiguous. The V end was cut by 6 bases, the J end by 5 bases, with 14 bases between. Germline V gene sequence: CDR1 LNHDA, CDR2 SQIVND (reference sequence). The CDR3 runs to 14 residues. The CDR3: CASSAGRGYQPQHF. CDR3 DNA: TGTGCCAGTAGCGCCGGGAGAGGGTATCAGCCCCAGCATTTT.

The chain couples TRBV4-1 to TRBJ1-4, with 8 bases fitting TRBD1. CDR1 is MGHRA and CDR2 is YSYEKL in the germline V gene. With 2 bases clipped from V and 7 bases from J, the junction kept 6 bases outside the gene matches. CDR3 length: 15 amino acids. DNA of the CDR3: TGCGCCAGCAGCCAACCAGACAGGGGCCCTGAAAAACTGTTTTTT. It codes for CASSQPDRGPEKLFF.